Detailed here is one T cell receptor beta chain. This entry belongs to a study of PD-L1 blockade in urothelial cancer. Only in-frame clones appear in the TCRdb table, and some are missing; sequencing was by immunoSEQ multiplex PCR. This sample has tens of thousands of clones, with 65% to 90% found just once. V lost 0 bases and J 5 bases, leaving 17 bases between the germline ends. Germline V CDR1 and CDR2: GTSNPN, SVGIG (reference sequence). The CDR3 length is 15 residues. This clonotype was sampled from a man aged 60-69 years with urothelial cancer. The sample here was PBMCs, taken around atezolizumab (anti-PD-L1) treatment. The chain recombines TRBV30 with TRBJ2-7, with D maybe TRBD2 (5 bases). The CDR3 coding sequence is TGTGCCTGGAGTGTACCCGGTCTAGCTTCCCACGAGCAGTACTTC. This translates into CAWSVPGLASHEQYF.